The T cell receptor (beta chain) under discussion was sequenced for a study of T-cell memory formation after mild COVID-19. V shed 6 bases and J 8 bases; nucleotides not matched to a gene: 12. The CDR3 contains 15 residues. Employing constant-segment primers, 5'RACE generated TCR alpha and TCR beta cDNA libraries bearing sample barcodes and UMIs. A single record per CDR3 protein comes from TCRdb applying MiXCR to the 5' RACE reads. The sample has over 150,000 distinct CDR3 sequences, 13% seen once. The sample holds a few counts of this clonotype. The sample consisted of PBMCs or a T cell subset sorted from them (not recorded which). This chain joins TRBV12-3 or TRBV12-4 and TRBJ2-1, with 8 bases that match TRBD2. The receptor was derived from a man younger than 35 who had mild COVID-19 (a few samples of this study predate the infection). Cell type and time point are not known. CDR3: CASSWGSGAMDEQFF. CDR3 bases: TGTGCCAGCAGCTGGGGTAGCGGGGCGATGGATGAGCAGTTCTTC.